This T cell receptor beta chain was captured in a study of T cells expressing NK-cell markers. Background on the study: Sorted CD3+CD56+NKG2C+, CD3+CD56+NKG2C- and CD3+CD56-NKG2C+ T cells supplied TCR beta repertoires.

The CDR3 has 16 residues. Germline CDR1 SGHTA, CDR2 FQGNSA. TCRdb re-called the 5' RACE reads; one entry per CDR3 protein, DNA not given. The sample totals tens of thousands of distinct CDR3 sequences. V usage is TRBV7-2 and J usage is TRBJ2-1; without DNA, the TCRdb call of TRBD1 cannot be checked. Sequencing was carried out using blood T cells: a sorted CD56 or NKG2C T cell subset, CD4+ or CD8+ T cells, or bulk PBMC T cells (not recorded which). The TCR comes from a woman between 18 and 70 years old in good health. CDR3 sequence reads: CASSLVEGDREGEQFF.